The 23 T cell receptor beta chains reported below all come from one sample, sequenced in a study of Ad26.COV2.S vaccination and SARS-CoV-2 variants (dated by TCRdb to the early 2020s). The library relied on the immunoSEQ multiplex PCR assay. The table comes from immuneACCESS by way of TCRdb, which keeps in-frame sequences with V and J called. Part of the clones is missing from these tables; in studies checked, under half for an unresolved V gene and the rest for unknown reasons. This sample gives around 370,000 clones in total; approximately 85% of them show up just once. The biggest ten clones account for around 3% of the sample. The treatment or condition label here, explained by the study, means: 15 to 20 received Ad26.COV2.S at low or high dose, single or two shots; 5 received placebo; per-sample allocation not given. For vaccine and placebo recipients, repertoires were sequenced using samples collected on day 63 after the first injection.

Sequences were derived from peripheral blood, sampled in a trial of Ad26.COV2.S vaccine versus placebo. The receptors stem from a person between 18 and 60 years old who received the Ad26.COV2.S COVID-19 vaccine or a placebo.

The genes are TRBV10-1 and TRBJ2-3, with D maybe TRBD1 (6 bases). CDR1 and CDR2 (germline): WNHNN, SYGVQD (reference sequence). V dropped 8 bases and J dropped 2 bases, with 11 bases sitting between them. This CDR3 spans 13 amino acids. CDR3: CASRQDSTDTQYF. Here the CDR3 DNA reads TGCGCCAGCCGACAGGATTCCACAGATACGCAGTATTTT.

The chain links TRBV24-1 to TRBJ2-1, with a possible D match to TRBD2 (6 bases). CDR3 length: 13 amino acids. V gave up 6 bases and J gave up 4 bases, with 9 bases separating them. The germline V gene has CDR1 KGHDR and CDR2 SFDVKD. This CDR3 reads CATSRAGYNEQFF. DNA of the CDR3: TGTGCCACCAGTCGGGCGGGATACAATGAGCAGTTCTTC.

The chain links TRBV14 to TRBJ1-4; D call uncertain. V lost 1 base and J 6 bases, leaving 21 bases between the germline ends. Per the germline V gene, CDR1 is SGHDN and CDR2 is FVKESK. The length of the CDR3 is 18 residues. Written as DNA, the CDR3 is TGTGCCAGCAGCCAAGTCGCAGGAAGGCCCAGAGCGGATGAAAAACTGTTTTTT. Encoded protein: CASSQVAGRPRADEKLFF. The whole variable domain, remainder taken from reference TRBV14 and TRBJ1-4, is EAGVTQFPSHSVIEKGQTVTLRCDPISGHDNLYWYRRVMGKEIKFLLHFVKESKQDESGMPNNRFLAERTGGTYSTLKVQPAELEDSGVYFCASSQVAGRPRADEKLFFGSGTQLSVL.

This clone was seen more than once but under ten times. V gene TRBV28 combines with J gene TRBJ1-2, with D uncertain. Germline lookup yields CDR1 MDHEN and CDR2 SYDVKM. The CDR3 extends over 14 amino acids. V was cut by 3 bases and J by 0 bases, with 8 bases left in between. The CDR3 DNA sequence: TGTGCCAGCAGTTTTCTTTTAACTAACTATGGCTACACCTTC. Translation: CASSFLLTNYGYTF.

The rearrangement links TRBV4-1 to TRBJ1-1; TRBD1 agrees at 8 bases. Unmatched junction bases numbered 6, after V lost 6 bases and J lost 0 bases. The germline CDR1 and CDR2 sequences are MGHRA and YSYEKL. The CDR3 has 15 amino acids. In DNA form, the CDR3 reads TGCGCCAGCAGTGGGACAGGCACTATGAACACTGAAGCTTTCTTT. Its protein product is CASSGTGTMNTEAFF.

The genes are TRBV12-3 or TRBV12-4 and TRBJ2-5, with D tentatively TRBD1 (6 bases). Between the trimmed V and J ends, which lost 7 bases and 5 bases, there was a span of 14 bases. The CDR3 is 13 amino acids. CDR3 loop: CASTKGHGETQYF. The CDR3 nucleotides read TGTGCCAGCACCAAGGGACATGGCGAGACCCAGTACTTC.

The rearrangement joins TRBV12-1 to TRBJ1-5. TRBV12-1 is classified as a pseudogene. The CDR3 runs 14 residues. CDR3 protein: CASSPGGRNQPQHF. The CDR3 nucleotides read TGTGCCAGCAGCCCTGGGGGGCGCAATCAGCCCCAGCATTTT.

This clone was recorded only once. This sequence joins TRBV28 and TRBJ2-5, with D possibly being TRBD1 (5 bases). V lost 7 bases and J 3 bases, leaving 12 bases between the germline ends. Germline V lookup: CDR1 MDHEN, CDR2 SYDVKM. The CDR3 is made up of 13 amino acids. The CDR3 spells CASIPGREETQYF. The CDR3 region has the DNA TGTGCCAGCATTCCGGGCAGGGAAGAGACCCAGTACTTC. Looking up the rest from reference TRBV28 and TRBJ2-5 gives the full variable domain: DVKVTQSSRYLVKRTGEKVFLECVQDMDHENMFWYRQDPGLGLRLIYFSYDVKMKEKGDIPEGYSVSREKKERFSLILESASTNQTSMYLCASIPGREETQYFGPGTRLLVL.

V usage is TRBV5-4 and J usage is TRBJ1-2; TRBD1 matches 9 bases. With V trimmed by 3 bases and J by 0 bases, 6 bases remained unmatched. Germline assignment: CDR1 SGHNT and CDR2 YYREEE (reference sequence). This CDR3 contains 16 residues. The CDR3 DNA reads as TGTGCCAGCAGCTACCAAGGACAGGGGCCTAACTATGGCTACACCTTC. Translation gives CASSYQGQGPNYGYTF. The full variable domain, in which reference TRBV5-4 and TRBJ1-2 provide the parts outside the CDR3, is ETGVTQSPTHLIKTRGQQVTLRCSSQSGHNTVSWYQQALGQGPQFIFQYYREEENGRGNFPPRFSGLQFPNYSSELNVNALELDDSALYLCASSYQGQGPNYGYTFGSGTRLTVV.

This clone appeared a few times. This CDR3 reads CASSILDRAVTEAFF. CDR3 DNA sequence: TGTGCCAGTAGTATATTAGACAGGGCGGTCACTGAAGCTTTCTTT. J is TRBJ1-1 and V is TRBV19, with 7 nucleotides matching TRBD1. Germline-derived CDR1 and CDR2 are LNHDA and SQIVND (reference sequence). V was clipped by 2 bases and J by 4 bases; unmatched bases: 7. The length of the CDR3 is 15 residues.

The V and J genes are TRBV21-1 and TRBJ1-2. TRBV21-1 represents a pseudogene. CDR3 length: 15 residues. The CDR3 protein is CASSKAPPSGYGYTF. The CDR3 nucleotides are TGTGCCAGCAGCAAAGCGCCTCCGTCGGGGTATGGCTACACCTTC.

CDR3 amino acids: CATSGSRGYTF. As DNA, the CDR3 is TGTGCCACCTCTGGATCGCGGGGCTACACCTTC. V is TRBV2 and J is TRBJ1-2; D unresolved. Trimming took off 10 bases at V and 8 bases at J, with 14 bases between the two ends. The CDR3 sequence is 11 residues long. Germline CDR1 SNHLY, CDR2 FYNNEI.

This chain joins TRBV15 and TRBJ2-5; 7 bases map to TRBD2. The germline CDR1 and CDR2 sequences are LNHNV and YYDKDF (reference sequence). The V and J ends lost 0 bases and 4 bases, in that order; junction bases with no gene match: 5. The CDR3 is 15 residues long. CDR3 coding DNA: TGTGCCACCAGCAGAGATCTTACGGGGGGAGAGACCCAGTACTTC. Its translation is CATSRDLTGGETQYF.

The chain combines TRBV9 with TRBJ1-2; D unclear. Germline assignment: CDR1 SGDLS and CDR2 YYNGEE. Trimming pared 3 bases from V and 5 bases from J, leaving 14 bases between. This CDR3 is built from 14 residues. In DNA, the CDR3 is TGTGCCAGCAGCGCACAATCTGTCGGATATGGCTACACCTTC. This encodes CASSAQSVGYGYTF.

The CDR3 DNA reads TGTGCCAGCAGTCAAAGCGGGAGTTTCACAGATACGCAGTATTTT. This encodes CASSQSGSFTDTQYF. V gene TRBV6-5 combines with J gene TRBJ2-3; TRBD2 agrees at 8 bases. The length of the CDR3 is 15 residues. Germline trimming cut 5 bases from V and 2 bases from J; bases unmatched to any gene: 6. Germline V gene sequence: CDR1 MNHEY, CDR2 SVGAGI.

This clone has only a few counts. The rearrangement links TRBV19 to TRBJ1-4; D gene uncertain. Looked up from germline, CDR1 is LNHDA and CDR2 is SQIVND (reference sequence). With 5 bases removed from V and 0 bases from J, the gap between germline ends came to 7 bases. This CDR3 region has 14 residues. The CDR3 spells CASSLFSTNEKLFF. The CDR3 nucleotides read TGTGCCAGTAGTTTGTTTTCAACTAATGAAAAACTGTTTTTT. Full variable domain (remainder filled in from reference TRBV19 and TRBJ1-4): DGGITQSPKYLFRKEGQNVTLSCEQNLNHDAMYWYRQDPGQGLRLIYYSQIVNDFQKGDIAEGYSVSREKKESFPLTVTSAQKNPTAFYLCASSLFSTNEKLFFGSGTQLSVL.

DNA for the CDR3: TGCGCCAGCAGCCCATTTCACAGGGATGATCAGCCCCAGCATTTT. The encoded protein is CASSPFHRDDQPQHF. The rearrangement links TRBV4-3 to TRBJ1-5; TRBD1 might be the D (6 bases). Looked up from germline, CDR1 is LGHNA and CDR2 is YSLEER. CDR3 length equals 15 residues. V dropped 4 bases and J dropped 5 bases, with 15 bases sitting between them.

The table lists this clone with a count of one. The chain joins TRBV2 to TRBJ2-7; 7 bases fit TRBD2. The CDR3 runs to 14 residues. J lost 2 bases, V lost 7 bases, and 8 bases had no gene match. Germline V gives CDR1 SNHLY, CDR2 FYNNEI. CDR3 bases: TGTGCCAGCAAGGCTAGCGGTGGACCCTACGAGCAGTACTTC. Translation: CASKASGGPYEQYF.

This clone was found many times. J is TRBJ1-1 and V is TRBV6-6; 10 bases map to TRBD1. Per the germline V gene, CDR1 is MNHNY and CDR2 is SVGAGI (reference sequence). With V trimmed by 2 bases and J by 6 bases, 6 bases remained unmatched. The CDR3 spans 15 residues. CDR3 sequence reads: CASSYGGTGVSEAFF. The CDR3 nucleotides are TGTGCCAGCAGTTACGGCGGGACAGGGGTGTCTGAAGCTTTCTTT.

This chain links TRBV2 with TRBJ2-7, with D perhaps TRBD2 (6 bases). CDR1 SNHLY and CDR2 FYNNEI come from the germline V gene. Trimming took off 4 bases at V and 0 bases at J, with 10 bases between the two ends. This CDR3 spans 14 amino acids. This CDR3 is CASSGTKSSYEQYF. Here the CDR3 DNA reads TGTGCCAGCAGTGGGACTAAGAGCTCCTACGAGCAGTACTTC. Complete variable domain (other parts from reference TRBV2 and TRBJ2-7): EPEVTQTPSHQVTQMGQEVILRCVPISNHLYFYWYRQILGQKVEFLVSFYNNEISEKSEIFDDQFSVERPDGSNFTLKIRSTKLEDSAMYFCASSGTKSSYEQYFGPGTRLTVT.

This clone was counted a few times. This rearrangement joins TRBV18 to TRBJ2-2; D is unclear. Germline V lookup: CDR1 KGHSH, CDR2 LQKENI. There are 16 residues in the CDR3. V lost 1 base and J lost 0, with 9 bases in between. The CDR3 loop reads CASSPRPGANTGELFF. The CDR3 DNA reads TGTGCCAGCTCACCACGTCCAGGCGCGAACACCGGGGAGCTGTTTTTT.

The J gene is TRBJ2-6, the V gene TRBV6-2 or TRBV6-3; D may be TRBD1 (5 bases). V was pared by 2 bases and J by 0 bases, with 14 bases between. This CDR3 spans 18 amino acids. Germline values: CDR1 MNHEY, CDR2 SVGEGT. DNA for the CDR3: TGTGCCAGCAGTTACCCCCTGACAGATATCTCTGGGGCCAACGTCCTGACTTTC. Protein sequence: CASSYPLTDISGANVLTF.

The chain recombines TRBV5-4 with TRBJ2-1; tentative D call: TRBD2 (5 bases). Between the trimmed V and J ends, which lost 4 bases and 7 bases, there was a span of 6 bases. Germline V gene sequence: CDR1 SGHNT, CDR2 YYREEE (reference sequence). This CDR3 region has 11 residues. CDR3 coding DNA: TGTGCCAGCAGCCGGGAAAATGAGCAGTTCTTC. Translated, it gives CASSRENEQFF. The entire variable domain, with the rest obtained from reference TRBV5-4 and TRBJ2-1, is as follows: ETGVTQSPTHLIKTRGQQVTLRCSSQSGHNTVSWYQQALGQGPQFIFQYYREEENGRGNFPPRFSGLQFPNYSSELNVNALELDDSALYLCASSRENEQFFGPGTRLTVL.